Listed here are 16 T cell receptor beta chains from one sample, sequenced in a study of T cell responses to AZD1222 COVID-19 vaccine. Profiled with immunoSEQ multiplex PCR; TCRdb holds only in-frame clones, not every one. There are 70,000 to 100,000 clones in the sample; around 85% occur only once, and around 3.5% lies in the top ten. Specimen: peripheral blood, collected 28 days after the second AZD1222 dose. The receptors originated from an adult who received the AZD1222 COVID-19 vaccine.

This chain uses TRBV9 with TRBJ2-1, with no clear D. V was shortened by 3 bases and J by 4 bases, with 14 bases between the two germline ends. Germline values: CDR1 SGDLS, CDR2 YYNGEE. There are 15 residues in the CDR3. CDR3 DNA: TGTGCCAGCAGCGCAGACCTCGGCCGGTACAATGAGCAGTTCTTC. Encoded protein: CASSADLGRYNEQFF.

The V and J genes are TRBV12-3 or TRBV12-4 and TRBJ1-1; D not resolved. This CDR3 spans 12 amino acids. V shed 7 bases and J shed 8 bases, with 14 bases lying between them. CDR3 nucleotides: TGTGCCAGCACCCCGAACGGCAGAGAAGCTTTCTTT. It codes for CASTPNGREAFF.

V is TRBV19 and J is TRBJ1-2, with D possibly being TRBD1 (6 bases). Germline lookup yields CDR1 LNHDA and CDR2 SQIVND (reference sequence). This CDR3 has 14 residues. The V end lost 9 bases, the J end lost 5 bases, and 19 bases lay between the germline ends. The CDR3, as DNA: TGTGCCAGCGTTTCTTCAGGGGCGGCGTATGGCTACACCTTC. Its translation is CASVSSGAAYGYTF. The entire variable domain, with the rest obtained from reference TRBV19 and TRBJ1-2, is as follows: DGGITQSPKYLFRKEGQNVTLSCEQNLNHDAMYWYRQDPGQGLRLIYYSQIVNDFQKGDIAEGYSVSREKKESFPLTVTSAQKNPTAFYLCASVSSGAAYGYTFGSGTRLTVV.

The CDR3 sequence: CASSTKTGTEAFF. The DNA for the CDR3 is TGTGCCAGCAGCACAAAAACAGGCACTGAAGCTTTCTTT. The gene calls are TRBV27 and TRBJ1-1, with D maybe TRBD1 (5 bases). The germline V gene has CDR1 MNHEY and CDR2 SMNVEV (reference sequence). V was trimmed by 6 bases and J by 4 bases, leaving 12 bases between them. This CDR3 has 13 amino acids.

This clone was recorded once. This chain uses TRBV19 with TRBJ1-2, with D perhaps TRBD1 (5 bases). Trimming cost V 10 bases and J 2 bases, with 14 bases left between them. Germline CDR1 and CDR2: LNHDA and SQIVND (reference sequence). The CDR3 totals 13 residues. CDR3 in DNA: TGTGCCACATCCGCCCGGGGCAACTATGGCTACACCTTC. Amino acid sequence: CATSARGNYGYTF. Looking up the rest from reference TRBV19 and TRBJ1-2 gives the full variable domain: DGGITQSPKYLFRKEGQNVTLSCEQNLNHDAMYWYRQDPGQGLRLIYYSQIVNDFQKGDIAEGYSVSREKKESFPLTVTSAQKNPTAFYLCATSARGNYGYTFGSGTRLTVV.

This sequence joins TRBV11-2 and TRBJ2-5; TRBD1 matches 8 bases. The CDR3 totals 14 residues. Trimming cost V 4 bases and J 1 base; bases outside gene matches: 2. Germline CDR1 SGHAT, CDR2 FQNNGV. Written as DNA, the CDR3 is TGTGCCAGCAGCTACGGGACAGGCCAAGAGACCCAGTACTTC. Protein: CASSYGTGQETQYF.

This chain links TRBV11-3 with TRBJ2-7; D is unclear. The CDR3 runs 14 residues. Per the germline V gene, CDR1 is SGHNT and CDR2 is YENEEA. V lost 5 bases and J 2 bases, leaving 13 bases between the germline ends. The CDR3 coding sequence is TGTGCCAGCAGCCCCCCGGGTTCTGCCTACGAGCAGTACTTC. This codes for CASSPPGSAYEQYF.

The chain links TRBV12-3 or TRBV12-4 to TRBJ2-7; D is undetermined. The CDR3 extends over 13 amino acids. Trimming took off 3 bases at V and 2 bases at J, with 8 bases between the two ends. In DNA, the CDR3 is TGTGCCAGCAGTTTGTGGGTAGCCTACGAGCAGTACTTC. Its translation: CASSLWVAYEQYF.

V gene TRBV28 combines with J gene TRBJ1-5; no definite D call. From germline, CDR1 is MDHEN and CDR2 SYDVKM. V lost 2 bases, J lost 4 bases, and 12 bases lay in between. This CDR3 comprises 15 residues. The CDR3 nucleotides are TGTGCCAGCAGTTTAGTCGGGTCTGAGAATCAGCCCCAGCATTTT. This sequence encodes CASSLVGSENQPQHF.

The V call is TRBV11-3, the J call TRBJ2-1; the D gene is possibly TRBD1 (7 bases). V lost 5 bases and J 0 bases, leaving 11 bases between the germline ends. Germline V gene data show CDR1 as SGHNT and CDR2 as YENEEA. The CDR3 runs 15 residues. The CDR3, as DNA: TGTGCCAGCAGCCGGCAGGGGGGCTCCTACAATGAGCAGTTCTTC. Protein product: CASSRQGGSYNEQFF.

V usage is TRBV2 and J usage is TRBJ2-1; D is undetermined. Germline CDR1 and CDR2: SNHLY and FYNNEI. There are 14 residues in the CDR3. V was cut by 6 bases and J by 4 bases, with 13 bases left in between. The CDR3, as DNA: TGTGCCAGCAGGGGCCCTATGGGTTACAATGAGCAGTTCTTC. This encodes CASRGPMGYNEQFF.

The CDR3 DNA is TGTGCCAGTAGTATGACTAGCGGGGGGAGCTCCTACAATGAGCAGTTCTTC. This codes for CASSMTSGGSSYNEQFF. The genes are TRBV19 and TRBJ2-1, with TRBD2 matching 13 bases. Unmatched junction bases numbered 2, after V lost 3 bases and J lost 0 bases. The germline V gene has CDR1 LNHDA and CDR2 SQIVND (reference sequence). This CDR3 has 17 amino acids.

The rearrangement links TRBV10-3 to TRBJ1-4; a possible D gene is TRBD1 (6 bases). Between the trimmed V and J ends, which lost 6 bases and 4 bases, there was a span of 12 bases. This CDR3 is 14 amino acids long. Germline CDR1 reads ENHRY; CDR2 reads SYGVKD. The CDR3 reads CAIRAGADNEKLFF. In DNA form, the CDR3 reads TGTGCCATCAGGGCAGGGGCGGATAATGAAAAACTGTTTTTT.

Concerning this clone itself: This sample includes further DNA sequences coding for the same CDR3. The chain couples TRBV30 to TRBJ1-3; possibly TRBD1 for D (6 bases). This CDR3 spans 14 amino acids. V gave up 3 bases and J gave up 3 bases, with 12 bases separating them. Germline assignment: CDR1 GTSNPN and CDR2 SVGIG (reference sequence). CDR3 DNA sequence: TGTGCCTGGAGCGCCGGACAGAGTGGAAACACCATATATTTT. Protein sequence: CAWSAGQSGNTIYF.

This clone has ten or more counts. This sequence joins TRBV19 and TRBJ2-1, with a possible D match to TRBD2 (7 bases). CDR1 and CDR2 from the germline V gene are LNHDA and SQIVND (reference sequence). The CDR3 contains 18 residues. V gave up 5 bases and J gave up 3 bases, with 23 bases separating them. The CDR3 DNA reads TGTGCCAGTAGTTCTAAGGGGGAGGGGAAGGGAAACTACAATGAGCAGTTCTTC. Translated: CASSSKGEGKGNYNEQFF.

The V gene is TRBV2, the J gene TRBJ1-4; D is perhaps TRBD1 (5 bases). Germline CDR1 and CDR2: SNHLY and FYNNEI. The CDR3 consists of 18 residues. The V end lost 1 base, the J end lost 2 bases, and 17 bases lay between the germline ends. The CDR3 DNA is TGTGCCAGCAGTGAAGTTGGGAGGGCAGGGTGGACTAATGAAAAACTGTTTTTT. Translation gives CASSEVGRAGWTNEKLFF. Based on the CDR3 plus reference TRBV2 and TRBJ1-4, the full variable domain is EPEVTQTPSHQVTQMGQEVILRCVPISNHLYFYWYRQILGQKVEFLVSFYNNEISEKSEIFDDQFSVERPDGSNFTLKIRSTKLEDSAMYFCASSEVGRAGWTNEKLFFGSGTQLSVL.